This passage covers 19 T cell receptor beta chains from one sample sequenced in a study of blood T cell repertoires in COVID-19. Only in-frame clones appear in the TCRdb table, and some are missing; sequencing was by immunoSEQ multiplex PCR. The sample holds roughly 70,000 clones, approximately 90% seen once. Sequencing was done on a sample of peripheral blood. The source of these receptors is a woman older than 75 with active COVID-19.

J is TRBJ1-2 and V is TRBV6-5, with a possible D match to TRBD1 (5 bases). Germline lookup yields CDR1 MNHEY and CDR2 SVGAGI. The V end was cut by 10 bases, the J end by 8 bases, with 26 bases between. The CDR3 contains 15 residues. The CDR3 sequence is CATYTGHHPAKGYTF. The CDR3 DNA is TGTGCCACCTACACCGGACACCACCCAGCCAAAGGCTACACCTTC.

The V gene is TRBV3-1 (or the pseudogene TRBV3-2), the J gene TRBJ1-2, with 8 positions matching TRBD1. Germline loops: CDR1 LGHDT, CDR2 YNNKEL (reference sequence). V gave up 4 bases and J gave up 3 bases; unmatched junction bases: 4. The CDR3 runs to 14 residues. The DNA for the CDR3 is TGTGCCAGCAGCCTCGACAGGGGCTACTATGGCTACACCTTC. Encoded protein: CASSLDRGYYGYTF.

This clone was recorded once. The chain has TRBV24-1 and TRBJ2-1, with 13 bases fitting TRBD2. Germline V gene data show CDR1 as KGHDR and CDR2 as SFDVKD. The CDR3 runs to 20 residues. V was clipped by 4 bases and J by 2 bases; unmatched bases: 13. The chain's CDR3 is CATSDLGLAGAPLAYNEQFF. CDR3 DNA: TGTGCCACCAGTGACCTTGGACTAGCGGGAGCCCCCCTGGCCTACAATGAGCAGTTCTTC.

The chain couples TRBV5-1 to TRBJ2-3; TRBD2 aligns across 13 bases. V gave up 4 bases and J gave up 3 bases; unmatched junction bases: 5. There are 16 residues in the CDR3. Germline V CDR1 and CDR2: SGHRS, YFSETQ. The CDR3 protein is CASSPGLAGRTDTQYF. Written as DNA, the CDR3 is TGCGCCAGCAGCCCGGGACTAGCGGGGAGGACAGATACGCAGTATTTT.

The chain has TRBV23-1 and TRBJ1-2; D perhaps matches TRBD1 (5 bases). TRBV23-1 falls under the ORF class, with uncertain function. The CDR3 loop spans 17 amino acids. The ends were cut back, 2 bases at V and 6 bases at J, with 22 bases in the middle. This CDR3 reads CASSQKNLRRGGDGYTF. CDR3 nucleotides: TGCGCCAGCAGTCAAAAAAATTTAAGAAGGGGAGGCGATGGCTACACCTTC.

About this clone: Mismatch with germline at one junction end may stem from a read error. The chain couples TRBV7-7 to TRBJ2-2; 11 nucleotides line up with TRBD1. Per germline, CDR1 SSHAT and CDR2 FNYEAQ (reference sequence). The CDR3 has 17 amino acids. The CDR3 nucleotides are TGTGCTAGCAGCTTCCTAGCTGGGACAGGGGGCACCGGGGAGCTGTTTTTT. Amino acids: CASSFLAGTGGTGELFF. Full variable domain (remainder filled in from reference TRBV7-7 and TRBJ2-2): GAGVSQSPRYKVTKRGQDVTLRCDPISSHATLYWYQQALGQGPEFLTYFNYEAQPDKSGLPSDRFSAERPEGSISTLTIQRTEQRDSAMYRCASSFLAGTGGTGELFFGEGSRLTVL.

The chain joins TRBV5-6 to TRBJ2-1; D gene unclear. Trimming removed 4 bases from V and 8 bases from J, with 13 bases in between. The CDR3 runs to 13 residues. Germline CDR1 SGHDT, CDR2 YYEEEE. The CDR3 coding sequence is TGTGCCAGCAGCCAATCCCTAGTCTATGAGCAGTTCTTC. Amino acid sequence: CASSQSLVYEQFF.

The V call is TRBV18, the J call TRBJ1-2, with D maybe TRBD1 (5 bases). CDR1 and CDR2 (germline): KGHSH, LQKENI. Trimming removed 3 bases from V and 4 bases from J, with 15 bases in between. CDR3 size: 15 residues. In DNA, the CDR3 is TGTGCCAGCTCACCCCAGGGAACGGCTACCTATGGCTACACCTTC. Its protein product is CASSPQGTATYGYTF.

The rearrangement joins TRBV9 to TRBJ2-2, with a weak D call TRBD1 (6 bases). Trimming shortened V by 0 bases and J by 5 bases, and 11 bases separated the two germline ends. CDR1 and CDR2 (germline): SGDLS, YYNGEE. CDR3 size: 15 residues. The CDR3 sequence is CASSVEYRDTGELFF. The CDR3 DNA reads TGTGCCAGCAGCGTAGAGTACAGGGATACCGGGGAGCTGTTTTTT.

V is TRBV29-1 and J is TRBJ1-2; tentatively, D is TRBD1 (5 bases). Looked up from germline, CDR1 is SQVTM and CDR2 is ANQGSEA. The CDR3 has 13 amino acids. Trimming took off 7 bases at V and 7 bases at J, with 19 bases between the two ends. The CDR3 DNA follows: TGCAGCGCCCGCACCGGGGGGGTAGTTGGCTACACCTTC. This encodes CSARTGGVVGYTF.

The rearrangement links TRBV7-2 to TRBJ2-1, with 14 positions matching TRBD2. Trimming took 5 bases from V and 6 from J; bases not matched to a gene: 3. Germline-derived CDR1 and CDR2 are SGHTA and FQGNSA. CDR3 length equals 15 residues. The DNA of the CDR3 is TGTGCCAGCAGCGTAGGGACTAGCGGGGGCAATGAGCAGTTCTTC. Translated, it gives CASSVGTSGGNEQFF.

The chain couples TRBV4-3 to TRBJ2-1; possibly TRBD2 for D (6 bases). The CDR3 contains 17 residues. The V gene's germline CDR1 is LGHNA and CDR2 YSLEER. V gave up 0 bases and J gave up 2 bases, with 14 bases separating them. CDR3 sequence reads: CASSQDQPGAAYNEQFF. In DNA, the CDR3 is TGCGCCAGCAGCCAAGATCAGCCGGGAGCCGCCTACAATGAGCAGTTCTTC.

The rearrangement joins TRBV19 to TRBJ2-7; tentative D call: TRBD2 (6 bases). Looked up from germline, CDR1 is LNHDA and CDR2 is SQIVND (reference sequence). Trimming shortened V by 9 bases and J by 3 bases, and 18 bases separated the two germline ends. The CDR3 has 14 residues. CDR3 sequence (DNA): TGTGCCAGCTCAGAAGGTCGGGGGATCTACGAGCAGTACTTC. It codes for CASSEGRGIYEQYF.

This sequence joins TRBV29-1 and TRBJ2-7; a weak D match, TRBD2 (6 bases). Deletions cut 3 bases from V and 2 bases from J, with 11 bases between. This CDR3 is built from 13 residues. The V gene's germline CDR1 is SQVTM and CDR2 ANQGSEA. For the CDR3, the DNA is TGCAGCGTTGATGTGGAGGGAGCCTACGAGCAGTACTTC. Its protein is CSVDVEGAYEQYF.

The CDR3 sequence: CASSLDSGTYNEQFF. Here the CDR3 DNA reads TGTGCCAGCAGCTTAGATAGCGGAACCTACAATGAGCAGTTCTTC. This chain joins TRBV7-2 and TRBJ2-1; D may be TRBD2 (6 bases). Germline V gene sequence: CDR1 SGHTA, CDR2 FQGNSA. The CDR3 spans 15 residues. V lost 1 base, J lost 2 bases, and 9 bases lay in between. Looking up the rest from reference TRBV7-2 and TRBJ2-1 gives the full variable domain: GAGVSQSPSNKVTEKGKDVELRCDPISGHTALYWYRQSLGQGLEFLIYFQGNSAPDKSGLPSDRFSAERTGGSVSTLTIQRTQQEDSAVYLCASSLDSGTYNEQFFGPGTRLTVL.

The chain is built from TRBV7-2 and TRBJ2-5, with 10 nucleotides matching TRBD1. V lost 5 bases, J lost 5 bases, and 11 bases stayed unmatched. This CDR3 region has 16 residues. Per germline, CDR1 SGHTA and CDR2 FQGNSA. CDR3 sequence: CASSTSGTGVIETQYF. In DNA form, the CDR3 reads TGTGCCAGCAGCACTTCCGGGACAGGGGTTATTGAGACCCAGTACTTC. The variable domain in full, with the rest retrieved from reference TRBV7-2 and TRBJ2-5, is GAGVSQSPSNKVTEKGKDVELRCDPISGHTALYWYRQSLGQGLEFLIYFQGNSAPDKSGLPSDRFSAERTGGSVSTLTIQRTQQEDSAVYLCASSTSGTGVIETQYFGPGTRLLVL.

This sequence joins TRBV20-1 and TRBJ2-7; TRBD2 matches at 12 bases. The CDR3 is 15 amino acids. The germline V gene encodes CDR1 DFQATT and CDR2 SNEGSKA (reference sequence). The J segment lost 5 bases and the V segment lost 3 bases, leaving 8 bases of the junction unmatched. CDR3 residues: CSASWRTSGIDEQYF. The CDR3 DNA reads TGCAGTGCTAGTTGGCGGACTAGCGGGATCGACGAGCAGTACTTC.

As regards this clone: The junction differs from germline at one of its ends, possibly a read error. The chain carries TRBV9 and TRBJ2-5; no clear D. CDR1 is SGDLS, CDR2 YYNGEE, per germline. The CDR3 spans 15 residues. The CDR3 DNA follows: TGTGCTAGCAGCGTAGTAGGCAGCGCACAAGAGACCCAGTACTTC. Its translation: CASSVVGSAQETQYF.

CDR3 DNA: TGTGCCATCAGGCCGGGACAGGGGGCCTACGAGCAGTACTTC. Translated, it gives CAIRPGQGAYEQYF. The chain links TRBV10-3 to TRBJ2-7; TRBD1 aligns across 11 bases. The CDR3 spans 14 residues. Germline trimming cut 6 bases from V and 2 bases from J; bases unmatched to any gene: 3. Looked up from germline, CDR1 is ENHRY and CDR2 is SYGVKD.